This section outlines one T cell receptor (beta chain) sequence together with its context. Its antigen is unknown. The V gene lost 2 bases and the J gene lost 4 bases, with 15 bases spanning the gap. The CDR3 contains 16 residues. CDR1 and CDR2 from the germline V gene are SGHAT and FQNNGV. Repertoires were generated with immunoSEQ multiplex PCR, while TCRdb's copy carries only in-frame clones and drops some. This table holds around 91,000 clones, roughly 84% found once. This entry is derived from a study of T cell responses to AZD1222 COVID-19 vaccine. Overall study context: The study pooled second doses at about 4 or about 12 weeks. Findings and caveats of the study: Seropositive at baseline were only a handful of AZD1222 recipients.

The rearrangement uses TRBV11-2 and TRBJ2-1; D is unclear. This receptor was identified in an adult in good health. The source material was peripheral blood, sampled on day 0 of AZD1222 vaccination. The CDR3 DNA is TGTGCCAGCAGCTTAACTTCTTATCAGGTATACAATGAGCAGTTCTTC. This gives the protein CASSLTSYQVYNEQFF.